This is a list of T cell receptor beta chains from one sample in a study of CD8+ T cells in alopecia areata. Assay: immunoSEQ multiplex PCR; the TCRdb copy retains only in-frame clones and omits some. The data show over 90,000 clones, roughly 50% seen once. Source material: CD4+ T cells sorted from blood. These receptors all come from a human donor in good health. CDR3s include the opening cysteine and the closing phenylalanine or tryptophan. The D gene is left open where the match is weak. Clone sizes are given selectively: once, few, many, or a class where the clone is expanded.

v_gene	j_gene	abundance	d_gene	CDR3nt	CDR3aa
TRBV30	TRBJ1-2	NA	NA	TGTGCCTGGAGTCTCGGAATTAACTATGGCTACACCTTC	CAWSLGINYGYTF
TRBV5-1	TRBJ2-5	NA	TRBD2	TGCGCCAGCAGCTCGGGAGGTCTCCAAGAGACCCAGTACTTC	CASSSGGLQETQYF
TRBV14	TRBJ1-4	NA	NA	TGTGCCAGCAGCCCCCAAGGACAGCGGGGTCTGTTTTTT	CASSPQGQRGLFF
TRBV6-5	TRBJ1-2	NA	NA	TGTGCCAGCAGACAACAGGGACGCTATGGCTACACCTTC	CASRQQGRYGYTF
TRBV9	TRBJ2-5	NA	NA	TGTGCCAGCAGCGTAGCCCCTCGGGAGACCCAGTACTTC	CASSVAPRETQYF
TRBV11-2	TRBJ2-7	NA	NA	TGTGCCAGCAGCTCGATAAGGTCGATTGGGGGGCGCCCCCCATACGAGCAGTACTTC	CASSSIRSIGGRPPYEQYF
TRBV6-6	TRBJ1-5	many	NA	TGTGCCAGCAGTTTCGTCCCCCAGGGCCAGCCCCAGCATTTT	CASSFVPQGQPQHF
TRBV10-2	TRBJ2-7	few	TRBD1	TGCGCCAGCAGTGGGACAGGGGGTGAGCAGTACTTC	CASSGTGGEQYF
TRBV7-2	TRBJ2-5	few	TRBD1	TGTGCCAGCAGCCGGGGACAGGGGAGAGAGACCCAGTACTTC	CASSRGQGRETQYF
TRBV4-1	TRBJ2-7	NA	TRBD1	TGCGCCAGCAGCCACGGGACAGGCCGAACCTACGAGCAGTACTTC	CASSHGTGRTYEQYF
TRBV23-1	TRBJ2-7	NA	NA	TGCGCCAGCACCGACCGGGACCCCCAGGGAAACGAGCAGTACTTC	CASTDRDPQGNEQYF
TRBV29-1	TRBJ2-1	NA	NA	TGCAGCGTTGAACGGGCGAGTGAGCAGTTCTTC	CSVERASEQFF
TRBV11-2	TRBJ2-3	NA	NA	TGTGCCAGCAGCTTAGCCGCGCCCCGGGGGTTTACAGATACGCAGTATTTT	CASSLAAPRGFTDTQYF
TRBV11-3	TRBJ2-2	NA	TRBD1	TGTGCCAGCAGCCGGACAGGGGAGAGGAACACCGGGGAGCTGTTTTTT	CASSRTGERNTGELFF
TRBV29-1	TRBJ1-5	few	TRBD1	TGCAGCGTTATTGGGACAGGGGGTCAGCCCCAGCATTTT	CSVIGTGGQPQHF
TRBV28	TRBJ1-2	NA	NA	TGTGCCAGCAGAATCGGTGTCTTCTATGGCTACACCTTC	CASRIGVFYGYTF
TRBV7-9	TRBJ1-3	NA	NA	TGTGCCAGCAGTTTCCTTGGACACCCGAGCTCTGGAAACACCATATATTTT	CASSFLGHPSSGNTIYF
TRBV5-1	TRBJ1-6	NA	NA	TGCGCCAGCAGCTCAGACGGGGAATCACCCCTCCACTTT	CASSSDGESPLHF
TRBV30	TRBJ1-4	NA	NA	TGTGCCTGGACGTTTGGAGGCAGGGCTAATGAAAAACTGTTTTTT	CAWTFGGRANEKLFF
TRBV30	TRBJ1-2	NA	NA	TGTGCCTGGAGTGTACTGGGTTCAGGGACGAAGGGCTACACCTTC	CAWSVLGSGTKGYTF
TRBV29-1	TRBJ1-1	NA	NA	TGCAGCGTGGCCCCGGTTGAAGCTTTCTTT	CSVAPVEAFF
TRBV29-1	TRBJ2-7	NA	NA	TGCAGCGTCGCCCGAGGGGCCTACGAGCAGTACTTC	CSVARGAYEQYF